The next 32 T cell receptor beta chains were all read from a single sample in a study of post-analysis software for immune sequencing data. Study-level results: Five or six TRBV segments were significantly more frequent in patients than in controls. TRBV5-6, TRBV5-1 and TRBV20-1 were among these segments.

Included in the TCR beta cDNA libraries were unique molecular identifiers. TCRdb re-analysed the PCR reads in MiXCR, keeping a single row per CDR3 protein. The sample holds approximately 440,000 distinct CDR3 sequences, nearly 45% seen once. Their cognate antigens are unknown. The material sequenced was blood. The receptors derive from a girl between 10 and 17 years old with multiple sclerosis.

The chain combines TRBV7-2 with TRBJ2-5, with 8 bases lining up with TRBD1. In germline, CDR1 is SGHTA, CDR2 FQGNSA. With 3 bases clipped from V and 1 base from J, the junction kept 4 bases outside the gene matches. The CDR3 covers 15 residues. As DNA, the CDR3 is TGTGCCAGCAGCTTCGTCAGGGGGCCCCAAGAGACCCAGTACTTC. Its translation: CASSFVRGPQETQYF.

On this clonotype itself: The germline gene is not matched at one end of the junction; a read error may be the cause. The V gene is TRBV29-1, the J gene TRBJ2-1; the D gene is possibly TRBD1 (5 bases). CDR3 length: 16 amino acids. In germline, CDR1 is SQVTM, CDR2 ANQGSEA. CDR3 coding DNA: TGCAGCGTTGAAGGTCCGTGGGGCGGCTCCTACAATGGGCAGTTCTTC. This gives the protein CSVEGPWGGSYNGQFF.

The J gene is TRBJ2-1, the V gene TRBV24-1, with 9 bases matching TRBD2. Unmatched junction bases numbered 10, after V lost 2 bases and J lost 6 bases. The CDR3 spans 17 residues. Looked up from germline, CDR1 is KGHDR and CDR2 is SFDVKD. The CDR3 sequence is CATSDSWLGSGGNEQFF. CDR3 sequence (DNA): TGTGCCACCAGTGATTCGTGGCTCGGTAGCGGGGGCAATGAGCAGTTCTTC.

The V gene is TRBV2, the J gene TRBJ2-6, with D tentatively TRBD2 (5 bases). Germline CDR1 and CDR2: SNHLY and FYNNEI. CDR3 length: 15 residues. The V and J ends lost 6 bases and 0 bases respectively, with 9 bases between them. CDR3 sequence (DNA): TGTGCCAGCAGCGACGGGGTCTCTGGGGCCAACGTCCTGACTTTC. Translating it yields CASSDGVSGANVLTF.

Details on this clonotype: The junction departs from the called germline gene at one end, perhaps through a read error. The V call is TRBV2, the J call TRBJ2-4; 8 nucleotides line up with TRBD2. Germline CDR1 is SNHLY and CDR2 is FYNNEI. This CDR3 contains 14 residues. In DNA form, the CDR3 reads TGTGCCGGCAGCGGGGGCGGAGAGGTGGACATTCAGTACTTC. It encodes CAGSGGGEVDIQYF.

CDR3 protein: CASSPRREDKETQYF. For the CDR3, the DNA is TGTGCCAGCAGCCCTAGGCGGGAGGATAAAGAGACCCAGTACTTC. The chain recombines TRBV7-9 with TRBJ2-5; 8 bases map to TRBD2. CDR1 and CDR2 (germline): SEHNR, FQNEAQ (reference sequence). The J segment lost 3 bases and the V segment lost 5 bases, leaving 8 bases of the junction unmatched. This CDR3 spans 15 amino acids.

This chain uses TRBV7-2 with TRBJ2-5; the D gene is possibly TRBD1 (6 bases). V was trimmed by 4 bases and J by 0 bases, leaving 9 bases between them. This CDR3 is 14 amino acids long. Germline CDR1 reads SGHTA; CDR2 reads FQGNSA. In DNA form, the CDR3 reads TGTGCCAGCAGCTGGACAGAGTACCAAGAGACCCAGTACTTC. This codes for CASSWTEYQETQYF.

This clonotype was seen only a few times. This chain links TRBV12-3 or TRBV12-4 with TRBJ1-4, with a tentative D call TRBD1 (5 bases). The CDR3 is 14 amino acids. Trimming left V 1 base short and J 8 bases short, with 11 bases between. For the CDR3, the DNA is TGTGCCAGCAGTTTAGGAGGGACGGGGGAAAAACTGTTTTTT. Its translation: CASSLGGTGEKLFF.

This clonotype has just a few counts. A junction end diverges from the germline sequence, so it may reflect a read error. The chain carries TRBV5-1 and TRBJ2-3, with 8 positions matching TRBD2. In germline, CDR1 is SGHRS, CDR2 YFSETQ. CDR3 length: 16 amino acids. CDR3 nucleotides: TGCGCCAGCAGCCACCCTCCGGGACTAGGGGAAGATACGCGGTATTTT. It codes for CASSHPPGLGEDTRYF.

This clonotype was counted once. The chain combines TRBV27 with TRBJ2-3; no definite D call. This CDR3 is built from 14 residues. Germline values: CDR1 MNHEY, CDR2 SMNVEV (reference sequence). Trimming stripped 2 bases from V and 6 bases from J, with 12 bases between. CDR3 in DNA: TGTGCCAGCAGTTTACGGACCACTCGGGATACGCAGTATTTT. Translating gives CASSLRTTRDTQYF.

This chain uses TRBV4-3 with TRBJ2-6; 8 bases are a match to TRBD2. CDR1 and CDR2 (germline): LGHNA, YSLEER. J lost 2 bases, V lost 4 bases, and 7 bases had no gene match. The CDR3 sequence is 17 residues long. The CDR3 protein is CASSRSGGPPGANVLTF. The CDR3 nucleotides are TGCGCCAGCAGCCGTTCGGGAGGGCCTCCTGGGGCCAACGTCCTGACTTTC.

This clonotype has at least ten counts. The rearrangement uses TRBV29-1 and TRBJ2-1, with TRBD2 identical over 7 bases. This CDR3 spans 14 amino acids. V lost 7 bases and J lost 0; bases outside the gene matches: 6. Germline-derived CDR1 and CDR2 are SQVTM and ANQGSEA. The CDR3, as DNA: TGCAGCGGAATAGCGGGCAGCTCCTACAATGAGCAGTTCTTC. This translates into CSGIAGSSYNEQFF.

This clonotype was recorded once. The CDR3 region has the DNA TGCAGTGCTAGCAGGACGGGGACTTACGCTGAAGCTTTCTTT. Amino acids: CSASRTGTYAEAFF. The chain employs TRBV20-1 and TRBJ1-1; D is possibly TRBD1 (5 bases). The germline V and J ends were trimmed by 3 bases and 6 bases, with 17 bases remaining between them. CDR1 and CDR2 (germline): DFQATT, SNEGSKA (reference sequence). CDR3 length equals 14 residues.

This clonotype was seen more than once but under ten times. The chain is built from TRBV20-1 and TRBJ2-5; 7 bases are shared with TRBD1. The CDR3 is 12 amino acids. Trimming cost V 7 bases and J 2 bases; bases outside gene matches: 4. Germline values: CDR1 DFQATT, CDR2 SNEGSKA (reference sequence). CDR3 coding DNA: TGCAGTGTTGAACAGGGGCAAGAGACCCAGTACTTC. It encodes CSVEQGQETQYF.

With regard to this clonotype: At one end, the junction sequence differs from germline, possibly due to a read error. The V gene is TRBV7-7, the J gene TRBJ2-7; D gene unclear. This CDR3 comprises 14 residues. Germline values: CDR1 SSHAT, CDR2 FNYEAQ (reference sequence). In nucleotides, the CDR3 is TGTGCTAGCAGCTTATCTAGTAGCCCCCTCGAGCAGTACTTC. Encoded protein: CASSLSSSPLEQYF.

The gene calls are TRBV7-9 and TRBJ1-2; 8 nucleotides line up with TRBD1. J gave up 4 bases and V 5 bases, and 6 bases lay outside the gene matches. Germline V CDR1 and CDR2: SEHNR, FQNEAQ (reference sequence). The CDR3 covers 14 residues. This CDR3 reads CASSPQGQVYGYTF. In nucleotides, the CDR3 is TGTGCCAGCAGCCCCCAGGGACAGGTCTATGGCTACACCTTC. The whole variable domain, filled in from reference TRBV7-9 and TRBJ1-2, reads DTGVSQNPRHKITKRGQNVTFRCDPISEHNRLYWYRQTLGQGPEFLTYFQNEAQLEKSRLLSDRFSAERPKGSFSTLEIQRTEQGDSAMYLCASSPQGQVYGYTFGSGTRLTVV.

The gene calls are TRBV2 and TRBJ2-4, with TRBD2 as a possible D gene (5 bases). CDR1 and CDR2 from the germline V gene are SNHLY and FYNNEI. With 6 bases removed from V and 9 bases from J, the gap between germline ends came to 15 bases. The CDR3 runs to 13 residues. CDR3 coding DNA: TGTGCCAGCAGGGGAGACACCCCCGGCATTCAGTACTTC. Amino acid sequence: CASRGDTPGIQYF.

J is TRBJ2-3 and V is TRBV20-1, with 12 nucleotides matching TRBD2. V dropped 5 bases and J dropped 2; count of bases not matched to a gene: 2. Germline assignment: CDR1 DFQATT and CDR2 SNEGSKA (reference sequence). The CDR3 runs to 14 residues. For the CDR3, the DNA is TGCAGTGCTGGACTAGCGGGACTCACAGATACGCAGTATTTT. Protein product: CSAGLAGLTDTQYF.

The chain is built from TRBV7-3 and TRBJ1-2; 9 bases are shared with TRBD1. Germline V gene lookup returns CDR1 SGHTA and CDR2 FQGTGA. The CDR3 length is 14 residues. Trimming cost V 7 bases and J 8 bases; bases outside gene matches: 11. CDR3 coding DNA: TGTGCCAGCACCGTCAAGTGGACAGGGGACGGCTACACCTTC. Amino acid sequence: CASTVKWTGDGYTF.

This clonotype came up a few times. V usage is TRBV20-1 and J usage is TRBJ2-1; possible D gene TRBD2, 6 bases. Germline V CDR1 and CDR2: DFQATT, SNEGSKA (reference sequence). V shed 6 bases and J shed 5 bases, with 20 bases lying between them. The CDR3 is 15 residues long. CDR3 amino acids: CSAIFYRDFHNEQFF. In DNA, the CDR3 is TGCAGTGCCATTTTTTACCGGGACTTTCACAATGAGCAGTTCTTC.

The chain uses TRBV5-1 and TRBJ2-5, with D possibly matching TRBD1 (6 bases). Looked up from germline, CDR1 is SGHRS and CDR2 is YFSETQ. With 3 bases removed from V and 5 bases from J, the gap between germline ends came to 20 bases. The CDR3 totals 16 residues. The CDR3 is CASSYWDNVVGETQYF. The CDR3 DNA reads as TGCGCCAGCAGCTACTGGGACAACGTTGTTGGGGAGACCCAGTACTTC.

There are a few counts of this clonotype. CDR3 in amino acids: CSAPRARGAEQYF. As DNA, the CDR3 is TGCAGTGCTCCTCGGGCCCGTGGAGCCGAGCAGTACTTC. The J gene is TRBJ2-5, the V gene TRBV20-1; D gene unclear. The DNA end is more similar to TRBJ2-7, so the J call may be wrong. CDR1 is DFQATT, CDR2 SNEGSKA, per germline (reference sequence). The CDR3 contains 13 residues.

The CDR3 DNA is TGCGCCAGCAGCCAATCGAGGGGTGGCTACACCTTC. Amino acids: CASSQSRGGYTF. The V and J genes are TRBV4-3 and TRBJ1-2, with TRBD1 as a possible D gene (5 bases). The CDR3 loop spans 12 amino acids. From germline, CDR1 is LGHNA and CDR2 YSLEER. Between the trimmed V and J ends, which lost 2 bases and 7 bases, there was a span of 8 bases.

This sequence joins TRBV24-1 and TRBJ2-1, with TRBD2 matching over 9 bases. The CDR3 totals 18 residues. V shed 5 bases, J shed 2 bases, and the junction held 12 bases outside the gene matches. Germline V lookup: CDR1 KGHDR, CDR2 SFDVKD. The CDR3 reads CATSGLGREGLTYNEQFF. The DNA of the CDR3 is TGTGCCACCAGTGGCCTCGGGCGGGAGGGCCTCACCTACAATGAGCAGTTCTTC.

The gene calls are TRBV12-3 or TRBV12-4 and TRBJ1-1, with D unclear. The CDR3 loop spans 15 amino acids. The V and J ends lost 0 bases and 1 base respectively, with 9 bases between them. CDR3: CASSLALSGNTEAFF. CDR3 in DNA: TGTGCCAGCAGTTTAGCGCTTTCCGGGAACACTGAAGCTTTCTTT.

The J gene is TRBJ2-5, the V gene TRBV9, with D maybe TRBD1 (5 bases). Trimming took 1 base from V and 5 from J, leaving 9 bases between them. CDR1 SGDLS and CDR2 YYNGEE come from the germline V gene. This CDR3 is built from 13 residues. The CDR3 nucleotides are TGTGCCAGCAGCGTAAAAGGGGTGGAGACCCAGTACTTC. As protein: CASSVKGVETQYF. The full variable domain, with the rest looked up from reference TRBV9 and TRBJ2-5, is DSGVTQTPKHLITATGQRVTLRCSPRSGDLSVYWYQQSLDQGLQFLIQYYNGEERAKGNILERFSAQQFPDLHSELNLSSLELGDSALYFCASSVKGVETQYFGPGTRLLVL.

Concerning this clonotype: The junction does not match germline at one end; this may be a read error. The J gene is TRBJ2-5, the V gene TRBV5-1; D is tentatively TRBD1 or TRBD2 (5 bases each). This CDR3 comprises 14 residues. CDR1 and CDR2 from the germline V gene are SGHRS and YFSETQ. CDR3 bases: TGTGCCAGCAGCTTAGCGACAGACCAAGAGACCCAGTACTTC. Protein: CASSLATDQETQYF.

A few counts support this clonotype. This chain joins TRBV27 and TRBJ1-2; D uncertain. The CDR3 sequence is 15 residues long. The V and J ends lost 2 bases and 0 bases respectively, with 10 bases between them. Germline values: CDR1 MNHEY, CDR2 SMNVEV (reference sequence). CDR3 coding DNA: TGTGCCAGCAGTTTAGGAGAAGGGCCTAACTATGGCTACACCTTC. This translates into CASSLGEGPNYGYTF.

The rearrangement links TRBV5-1 to TRBJ2-4, with 9 nucleotides matching TRBD1. Judging by the DNA end, TRBJ2-7 fits better; the J call may be wrong. The CDR3 is made up of 14 amino acids. The germline V gene encodes CDR1 SGHRS and CDR2 YFSETQ. This chain's CDR3 is CASSWDRDHYEQYF. In nucleotides, the CDR3 is TGCGCCAGCAGCTGGGACAGGGACCACTACGAGCAGTACTTC.

The chain joins TRBV7-6 to TRBJ2-4; D ambiguous. TRBJ2-5 explains the end of the DNA better; the J call may be wrong. Looked up from germline, CDR1 is SGHVS and CDR2 is FNYEAQ. This CDR3 comprises 12 residues. CDR3 region: CASSFGWETQYF. The CDR3 coding sequence is TGTGCCAGCAGCTTTGGTTGGGAGACCCAGTACTTC.

The J gene is TRBJ2-3, the V gene TRBV7-2, with D possibly matching TRBD2 (6 bases). Germline assignment: CDR1 SGHTA and CDR2 FQGNSA. Trimming took off 3 bases at V and 4 bases at J, with 14 bases between the two ends. The CDR3 contains 15 residues. The CDR3 nucleotides read TGTGCCAGCAGCTTTCTGGGACTGGAACCAGATACGCAGTATTTT. This gives the protein CASSFLGLEPDTQYF. The whole variable domain, filled in from reference TRBV7-2 and TRBJ2-3, reads GAGVSQSPSNKVTEKGKDVELRCDPISGHTALYWYRQSLGQGLEFLIYFQGNSAPDKSGLPSDRFSAERTGGSVSTLTIQRTQQEDSAVYLCASSFLGLEPDTQYFGPGTRLTVL.

The CDR3 sequence: CASRGRANNQPQHF. In DNA form, the CDR3 reads TGTGCCAGCAGAGGACGGGCTAACAATCAGCCCCAGCATTTT. The genes are TRBV12-3 or TRBV12-4 and TRBJ1-5; D unclear. The CDR3 sequence is 14 residues long. Trimming shortened V by 6 bases and J by 3 bases, and 12 bases separated the two germline ends.